These 19 T cell receptor beta chains were sequenced from one sample in a study of molecular identifiers for immune sequencing clone quantification. Using its own MiXCR run on the PCR reads, TCRdb lists one record per CDR3 protein. This table has 400,000 to 600,000 distinct CDR3 sequences, less than 30% appearing once. The sample taken for sequencing was naive CD8+ T cells from blood, with Jurkat cell RNA spiked in. Subset specified: FACS-sorted CD8+CD4-CCR7+CD45RA+ naive T cells. These receptors all come from a human donor in good health. Some libraries in this study had Jurkat cell RNA spiked in.

The V gene is TRBV5-1, the J gene TRBJ2-1; possibly TRBD2 for D (7 bases). Germline-derived CDR1 and CDR2 are SGHRS and YFSETQ. Trimming removed 0 bases from V and 5 bases from J, with 18 bases in between. The CDR3 has 17 amino acids. This CDR3 is CASSLERGGRGDNEQFF. As DNA, the CDR3 is TGCGCCAGCAGCTTGGAGCGGGGTGGCAGGGGCGACAATGAGCAGTTCTTC.

This clonotype was seen more than once but under ten times. The J gene is TRBJ2-1, the V gene TRBV12-5; D gene ambiguous. Trimming pared 2 bases from V and 7 bases from J, leaving 6 bases between. Per the germline V gene, CDR1 is LGHNT and CDR2 is FRNRAP. The CDR3 totals 12 residues. The CDR3: CASGLLENEQFF. CDR3 coding DNA: TGTGCTAGTGGTTTGTTAGAAAATGAGCAGTTCTTC.

This clonotype appeared a few times. This chain uses TRBV4-3 with TRBJ2-7; D remains unclear. V gave up 0 bases and J gave up 1 base, with 7 bases separating them. The CDR3 extends over 14 amino acids. Germline V gene lookup returns CDR1 LGHNA and CDR2 YSLEER. This chain's CDR3 is CASSQDRASYEQYF. The CDR3 DNA reads TGCGCCAGCAGCCAAGATCGGGCATCCTACGAGCAGTACTTC.

This rearrangement joins TRBV4-3 to TRBJ1-1, with D possibly matching TRBD1 (6 bases). The CDR3 loop spans 16 amino acids. V was clipped by 0 bases and J by 1 base, with 12 bases between them. The germline gives CDR1 LGHNA, CDR2 YSLEER. The CDR3 spells CASSQEDQGSNTEAFF. In DNA form, the CDR3 reads TGCGCCAGCAGCCAAGAAGATCAGGGGTCGAACACTGAAGCTTTCTTT.

DNA of the CDR3: TGTGCCAGCAGCTTGGCTGGGCAGGGTTCGAGAACTGAAGCTTTCTTT. Translation gives CASSLAGQGSRTEAFF. The chain links TRBV7-2 to TRBJ1-1, with a tentative D call TRBD1 (5 bases). The CDR3 runs 16 residues. Trimming shortened V by 3 bases and J by 5 bases, and 19 bases separated the two germline ends. Germline V gene sequence: CDR1 SGHTA, CDR2 FQGNSA.

This clonotype occurred a few times. The chain employs TRBV12-5 and TRBJ1-2, with D maybe TRBD1 (6 bases). Trimming cost V 0 bases and J 4 bases, with 12 bases left between them. The CDR3 is 15 residues long. Germline CDR1 and CDR2: LGHNT and FRNRAP. The CDR3 loop is CASGLVGGQLYGYTF. The CDR3 bases are TGTGCTAGTGGTTTGGTAGGAGGACAGCTCTATGGCTACACCTTC.

Comments on this clonotype: Being one base from a much bigger clone, this may be a read error. This chain joins TRBV7-9 and TRBJ2-3, with 8 bases that match TRBD2. V dropped 7 bases and J dropped 12; count of bases not matched to a gene: 21. CDR1 is SEHNR and CDR2 is FQNEAQ in the germline V gene (reference sequence). The CDR3 sequence is 16 residues long. The CDR3 region is CASIYGVQRGFFIQYF. CDR3 DNA: TGTGCCAGCATCTACGGTGTTCAGCGGGGGTTCTTTATCCAGTATTTT.

This rearrangement joins TRBV5-6 to TRBJ2-4; 7 nucleotides line up with TRBD1. Trimming took 4 bases from V and 6 from J; bases not matched to a gene: 10. This CDR3 contains 15 residues. Germline V gene lookup returns CDR1 SGHDT and CDR2 YYEEEE. The CDR3, as DNA: TGTGCCAGCAGCCTAGATCGACAGGGCTTAAACATTCAGTACTTC. Its translation is CASSLDRQGLNIQYF.

This clonotype was found many times. The chain links TRBV12-3 or TRBV12-4 to TRBJ2-4; 7 bases are shared with TRBD1. The CDR3 is 14 residues long. V was clipped by 7 bases and J by 9 bases; unmatched bases: 12. The CDR3 nucleotides read TGTGCCAGCACCCTCACAGGGGAGAGTATCATTCAGTACTTC. Its protein is CASTLTGESIIQYF.

This clonotype was recorded at least ten times. The chain carries TRBV12-3 or TRBV12-4 and TRBJ2-1; D is unclear. The CDR3 runs 11 residues. V shed 5 bases and J shed 9 bases, with 8 bases lying between them. The CDR3 nucleotides read TGTGCCAGCAGTATAATCGCTGAGCAGTTCTTC. Translation: CASSIIAEQFF.

The sample holds a few counts of this clonotype. V is TRBV29-1 and J is TRBJ2-7; 13 bases align to TRBD2. CDR3 size: 15 residues. Germline V gene data show CDR1 as SQVTM and CDR2 as ANQGSEA. J lost 1 base, V lost 6 bases, and 6 bases had no gene match. CDR3 in amino acids: CSVRTSGSPSYEQYF. The CDR3 DNA reads as TGCAGCGTAAGGACTAGCGGGAGTCCATCCTACGAGCAGTACTTC.

Details on this clonotype: A much bigger clone sits one base away, suggesting this may be a read error. This chain uses TRBV6-5 with TRBJ2-3; TRBD1 matches 7 bases. The CDR3 loop spans 16 amino acids. With 5 bases clipped from V and 0 bases from J, the junction kept 8 bases outside the gene matches. Germline V CDR1 and CDR2: MNHEY, SVGAGI. CDR3 region: CASSGTGAHSTDTQYF. The DNA for the CDR3 is TGTGCCAGCAGTGGCACAGGGGCCCATAGCACAGATACGCAGTATTTT.

This clonotype was counted between two and nine times. The genes are TRBV3-1 and TRBJ2-5, with D uncertain. Trimming stripped 2 bases from V and 1 base from J, with 11 bases between. The germline CDR1 and CDR2 sequences are LGHDT and YNNKEL (reference sequence). This CDR3 contains 15 residues. The DNA of the CDR3 is TGTGCCAGCAGCCAATCTTTGGCAGGCCAAGAGACCCAGTACTTC. It is translated as CASSQSLAGQETQYF.

This clonotype was counted only a few times. This sequence joins TRBV21-1 and TRBJ1-1; the table calls TRBD1, which could not be checked here. TRBV21-1 is designated a pseudogene. The length of the CDR3 is 18 residues. The CDR3 protein is CASSKDFSGGLDFTEAFF. The CDR3 region has the DNA TGTGCCAGCAGCAAAGACTTCTCGGGCGGCCTTGATTTCACTGAAGCTTTCTTT.

This clonotype was picked up a small number of times. The chain combines TRBV4-3 with TRBJ1-1; possibly TRBD1 for D (6 bases). Trimming removed 4 bases from V and 7 bases from J, with 19 bases in between. There are 15 residues in the CDR3. CDR1 and CDR2 from the germline V gene are LGHNA and YSLEER. CDR3 protein: CASSPSGGGAGEAFF. The CDR3 DNA follows: TGCGCCAGCAGCCCCTCGGGGGGCGGCGCAGGTGAAGCTTTCTTT.

This clonotype was seen a few times. The rearrangement links TRBV25-1 to TRBJ2-7; TRBD1 matches at 9 bases. The CDR3 spans 14 residues. Germline CDR1 is MGHDK and CDR2 is SYGVNS. Unmatched junction bases numbered 3, after V lost 2 bases and J lost 4 bases. As DNA, the CDR3 is TGTGCCAGCAGTGAAGGGGACAGGGATTACGAGCAGTACTTC. It encodes CASSEGDRDYEQYF.

This clonotype was seen more than once but under ten times. No conserved phenylalanine or tryptophan is present at the end of the CDR3, so a read error is the likely explanation. The rearrangement links TRBV11-2 to TRBJ2-1; 13 bases are a match to TRBD2. Germline values: CDR1 SGHAT, CDR2 FQNNGV. This CDR3 region has 18 residues. After removal of 5 bases from V and 0 bases from J, the junction contained 7 bases not matched to a gene. Here the CDR3 DNA reads TGTGCCAGCAGCCCCTGGACTAGCGGGGGTAGCTCCTACAATGAGCAGTTCCTC. It translates to CASSPWTSGGSSYNEQFL.

V gene TRBV12-3 or TRBV12-4 combines with J gene TRBJ1-2, with no clear D. Trimming removed 5 bases at V and 1 base at J, with 14 bases between. This CDR3 contains 15 residues. CDR3 sequence: CASSPRGEHNYGYTF. The DNA for the CDR3 is TGTGCCAGCAGTCCTCGCGGGGAGCATAACTATGGCTACACCTTC.

CDR3 nucleotides: TGTGCCAGCAGTTACCCGGACAGAACCTACGAGCAGTACTTC. Translated: CASSYPDRTYEQYF. This chain joins TRBV6-5 and TRBJ2-7; D is possibly TRBD1 (6 bases). The ends were cut back, 2 bases at V and 2 bases at J, with 10 bases in the middle. Per germline, CDR1 MNHEY and CDR2 SVGAGI. The CDR3 has 14 residues.